This T cell receptor (beta chain) was obtained from a study of blood T cell repertoires in COVID-19. In the study overall: COVID-19 samples, acute and convalescent, were from the United States, Italy and Spain. The cDNA or gDNA used as material had been derived from T cells, B-cell-depleted T cells, or PBMCs.

By sample share, this clone is medium-sized. In germline, CDR1 is SGHAT, CDR2 FQNNGV. The trim removed 0 bases at V and 6 bases at J, leaving 4 bases unmatched. The CDR3 is 15 residues long. Original data processing: Estimated nucleated cell counts came from reference gene primer amplification. The table came from immunoSEQ multiplex PCR; TCRdb's copy has only in-frame clones and leaves some out. From that table come the V and J calls and clone size; the DNA was used to work out D and trimming. The sample shows around 100,000 clones, over 65% of them seen only once. The sequencing sample was made of peripheral blood. This receptor was identified in a man in his fifties or sixties with acute or convalescent COVID-19. The V and J genes are TRBV11-2 and TRBJ2-1; TRBD2 matches at 8 bases. The CDR3 reads CASSLEAGAGNEQFF. The CDR3 DNA reads as TGTGCCAGCAGCTTAGAAGCGGGAGCGGGCAATGAGCAGTTCTTC.